Below, one TCR beta chain is given with its context. The data stem from a study of blood T cell repertoires in COVID-19. Method: immunoSEQ multiplex PCR; TCRdb's copy keeps in-frame clones and lacks some. The sample lists 250,000 or so clones; 80% to 95% were seen once. The CDR3 length is 13 residues. V lost 2 bases to trimming and J lost 0 bases, with 5 bases between them. Germline CDR1 MNHEY, CDR2 SVGAGI. Sequencing used PBMCs or T cells enriched from blood (not recorded which). The TCR originated in a man between 40 and 49 years old who had been exposed to COVID-19. The gene calls are TRBV6-5 and TRBJ2-7, with D uncertain. CDR3 region: CASSYPSSYEQYF. For the CDR3, the DNA is TGTGCCAGCAGTTACCCGAGCTCCTACGAGCAGTACTTC.